This T cell receptor (beta chain) was sequenced in a study of blood T cells in healthy people across ages. Germline CDR1 SGHTA, CDR2 FQGNSA. This CDR3 comprises 13 residues. V lost 5 bases, J lost 8 bases, and 7 bases stayed unmatched. Primed by a sample-barcoded 5' primer and a J-beta primer mix, a second PCR proceeded for about 6 to 11 cycles. TCRdb reprocessed the 5' RACE reads with MiXCR, giving one entry per CDR3 protein. The sample has fewer than 2 million distinct CDR3 sequences; around 40% are singletons. The table lists this clonotype with a count of one. Sequencing input: blood. The receptor was derived from a human donor in good health. J is TRBJ1-2 and V is TRBV7-2; 8 bases line up with TRBD1. The CDR3 sequence is CASSPDRVWGYTF. DNA for the CDR3: TGTGCCAGCAGCCCGGACAGGGTTTGGGGCTACACCTTC. Based on the CDR3 plus reference TRBV7-2 and TRBJ1-2, the full variable domain is GAGVSQSPSNKVTEKGKDVELRCDPISGHTALYWYRQSLGQGLEFLIYFQGNSAPDKSGLPSDRFSAERTGGSVSTLTIQRTQQEDSAVYLCASSPDRVWGYTFGSGTRLTVV.